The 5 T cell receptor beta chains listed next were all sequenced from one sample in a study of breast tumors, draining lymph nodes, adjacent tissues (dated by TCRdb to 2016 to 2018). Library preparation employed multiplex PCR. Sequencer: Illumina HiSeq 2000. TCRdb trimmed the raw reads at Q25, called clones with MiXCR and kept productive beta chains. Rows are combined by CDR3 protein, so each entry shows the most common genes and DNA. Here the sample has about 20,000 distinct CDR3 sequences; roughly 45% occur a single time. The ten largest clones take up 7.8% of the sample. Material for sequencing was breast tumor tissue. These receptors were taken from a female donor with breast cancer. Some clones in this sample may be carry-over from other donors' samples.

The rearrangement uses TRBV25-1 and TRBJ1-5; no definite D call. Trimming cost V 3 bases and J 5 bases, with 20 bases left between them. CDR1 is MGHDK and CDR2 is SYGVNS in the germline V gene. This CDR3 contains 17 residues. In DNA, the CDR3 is TGTGCCAGCAGTGAGGATACGTGTAGGACCAGCCATCAGCCCCAGCATTTT. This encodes CASSEDTCRTSHQPQHF.

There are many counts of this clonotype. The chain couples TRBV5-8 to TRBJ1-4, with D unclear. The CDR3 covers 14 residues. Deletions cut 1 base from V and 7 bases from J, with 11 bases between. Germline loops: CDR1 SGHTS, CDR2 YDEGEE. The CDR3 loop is CASSLTGSTEKLFF. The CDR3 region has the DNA TGTGCCAGCAGCTTGACGGGGTCAACTGAAAAACTGTTTTTT. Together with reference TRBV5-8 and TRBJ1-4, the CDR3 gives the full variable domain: EAGVTQSPTHLIKTRGQQATLRCSPISGHTSVYWYQQALGLGLQFLLWYDEGEERNRGNFPPRFSGRQFPNYSSELNVNALELEDSALYLCASSLTGSTEKLFFGSGTQLSVL.

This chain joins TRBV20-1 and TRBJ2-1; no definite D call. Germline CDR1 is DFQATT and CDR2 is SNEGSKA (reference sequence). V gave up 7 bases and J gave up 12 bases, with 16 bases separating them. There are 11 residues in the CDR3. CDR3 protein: CSVPSGSMQFF. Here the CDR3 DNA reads TGCAGTGTTCCTTCCGGGTCGATGCAGTTCTTC.

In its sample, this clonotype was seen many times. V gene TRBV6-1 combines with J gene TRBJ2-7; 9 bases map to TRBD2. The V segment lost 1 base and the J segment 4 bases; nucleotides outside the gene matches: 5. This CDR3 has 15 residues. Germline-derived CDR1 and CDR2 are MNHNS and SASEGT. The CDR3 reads CASSEVNSGSYEQYF. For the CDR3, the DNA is TGTGCCAGCAGTGAAGTTAATAGCGGGAGTTACGAGCAGTACTTC.

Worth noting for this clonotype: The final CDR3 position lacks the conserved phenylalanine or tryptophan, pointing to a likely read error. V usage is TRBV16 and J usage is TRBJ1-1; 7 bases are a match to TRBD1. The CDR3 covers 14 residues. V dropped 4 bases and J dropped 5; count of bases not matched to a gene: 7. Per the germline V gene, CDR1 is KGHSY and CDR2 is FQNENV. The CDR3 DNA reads TGTGCCAGCAGCCCTCAGGGGGAAGGGACTGAAGCTTTCTCT. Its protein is CASSPQGEGTEAFS.